This T cell receptor beta chain derives from a study of response to subunit inactivated influenza vaccine. The junction had 1 base not matched to a gene; V was cut back by 5 bases and J by 6 bases. The CDR3 is made up of 13 amino acids. Broader study findings: The authors put forward the suggestion that each seasonal influenza vaccination may bring in only a limited number of new T cells.

This clonotype has at least ten counts. The antigen is unknown. TCRdb re-derived calls from the RT-PCR reads in MiXCR, one entry per CDR3 protein. The sample has 200,000 to 250,000 distinct CDR3 sequences, over 9% seen once. The chain links TRBV12-3 or TRBV12-4 to TRBJ2-7; 13 positions agree with TRBD2. The origin of this receptor is a man between 50 and 59 years old who received an inactivated influenza vaccine. The material sequenced was non-naive T cells sorted from PBMCs, taken 14 to 15 days before vaccination. Here the CDR3 DNA reads TGTGCCAGCAGTGGGACTAGCGGGATCGAGCAGTACTTC. This encodes CASSGTSGIEQYF.